The 14 T cell receptor beta chains presented below share a single source sample, sequenced in a study of CD8 T cells in Susac syndrome. Random hexamers primed reverse transcription of roughly 0.5 to 1 ug RNA. TCRdb recomputed calls from the immunoSEQ multiplex PCR reads with MiXCR, one row per CDR3 protein. The sample has about 190,000 distinct CDR3 sequences; 85% to 95% are singletons. Sequenced sample: CD8+ T cells from PBMCs. These receptors were collected from a human donor with Susac syndrome.

This sequence joins TRBV11-1 and TRBJ2-5; D possibly corresponds to TRBD2 (5 bases). Germline loops: CDR1 SGHAT, CDR2 FQDESV (reference sequence). The CDR3 sequence is 19 residues long. The V and J ends lost 2 bases and 7 bases respectively, with 29 bases between them. The CDR3 sequence: CASSLLKAGGLSLGGTQYF. CDR3 bases: TGTGCCAGCAGCTTATTGAAGGCAGGCGGGCTATCCCTCGGAGGGACCCAGTACTTC.

CDR3 nucleotides: TGCAGTGCTAGAGAACCTAGGGGGGGAATTGAGACCCAGTACTTC. Its translation is CSAREPRGGIETQYF. The rearrangement uses TRBV20-1 and TRBJ2-5, with a tentative D call TRBD2 (7 bases). Per the germline V gene, CDR1 is DFQATT and CDR2 is SNEGSKA (reference sequence). This CDR3 has 15 amino acids. With 0 bases removed from V and 5 bases from J, the gap between germline ends came to 16 bases.

DNA for the CDR3: TGTGCCAGCAGTGAACTAGCGGGAGGCGGGGAGCAGTTCTTC. Its protein product is CASSELAGGGEQFF. J is TRBJ2-1 and V is TRBV2, with 11 positions matching TRBD2. The CDR3 runs to 14 residues. Germline CDR1 reads SNHLY; CDR2 reads FYNNEI. With 2 bases clipped from V and 10 bases from J, the junction kept 4 bases outside the gene matches.

The genes are TRBV30 and TRBJ2-1; TRBD2 aligns across 7 bases. The J segment lost 8 bases and the V segment lost 3 bases, leaving 4 bases of the junction unmatched. CDR3 length: 12 residues. Germline CDR1 and CDR2: GTSNPN and SVGIG (reference sequence). This CDR3 is CAWRGLADEQFF. In DNA, the CDR3 is TGTGCCTGGAGAGGCCTAGCGGATGAGCAGTTCTTC.

The genes are TRBV15 and TRBJ1-1; the D gene is possibly TRBD1 (5 bases). Trimming removed 8 bases at V and 0 bases at J, with 10 bases between. The germline V gene has CDR1 LNHNV and CDR2 YYDKDF (reference sequence). This CDR3 has 13 amino acids. The CDR3: CATGDGLNTEAFF. In DNA form, the CDR3 reads TGTGCCACCGGGGACGGTTTGAACACTGAAGCTTTCTTT.

The genes are TRBV28 and TRBJ1-4, with D uncertain. V dropped 3 bases and J dropped 0 bases, with 8 bases sitting between them. Germline assignment: CDR1 MDHEN and CDR2 SYDVKM. This CDR3 is built from 15 residues. The CDR3 coding sequence is TGTGCCAGCAGTTTCCAGACGGCAACTAATGAAAAACTGTTTTTT. It encodes CASSFQTATNEKLFF.

This rearrangement joins TRBV11-2 to TRBJ2-1; 7 bases line up with TRBD1. Germline V lookup: CDR1 SGHAT, CDR2 FQNNGV. The J segment lost 1 base and the V segment lost 5 bases, leaving 11 bases of the junction unmatched. The CDR3 runs 17 residues. The CDR3 DNA is TGTGCCAGCAGCCCCCGAGTAGGGGGCTTATCCTACAATGAGCAGTTCTTC. Translating gives CASSPRVGGLSYNEQFF.

This clonotype was detected only a few times. The chain joins TRBV3-1 to TRBJ2-5; D is uncertain. The V end was cut by 0 bases, the J end by 1 base, with 9 bases between. CDR1 is LGHDT, CDR2 YNNKEL, per germline (reference sequence). The CDR3 runs 15 residues. CDR3 amino acids: CASSQDLAGQETQYF. In DNA, the CDR3 is TGTGCCAGCAGCCAAGATCTGGCTGGCCAAGAGACCCAGTACTTC.

V is TRBV11-2 and J is TRBJ2-7, with 7 nucleotides matching TRBD2. This CDR3 has 15 amino acids. Trimming cost V 1 base and J 2 bases; bases outside gene matches: 5. CDR1 and CDR2 from the germline V gene are SGHAT and FQNNGV. Here the CDR3 reads CASSLGLAVTYEQYF. In DNA form, the CDR3 reads TGTGCCAGCAGCTTAGGTCTAGCGGTAACCTACGAGCAGTACTTC.

The chain is built from TRBV4-1 and TRBJ2-1, with D uncertain. The V gene lost 4 bases and the J gene lost 4 bases, with 14 bases spanning the gap. The CDR3 is 15 amino acids. From germline, CDR1 is MGHRA and CDR2 YSYEKL. CDR3 coding DNA: TGCGCCAGCAGCCCGAGCAGGATGGGGTACAATGAGCAGTTCTTC. Its translation: CASSPSRMGYNEQFF.

The rearrangement uses TRBV20-1 and TRBJ2-7, with D unresolved. This CDR3 is built from 11 residues. Germline values: CDR1 DFQATT, CDR2 SNEGSKA (reference sequence). V was shortened by 1 base and J by 6 bases, with 7 bases between the two germline ends. CDR3 coding DNA: TGCAGTGCTAGAGGTCTTAGCGAGCAGTACTTC. As protein: CSARGLSEQYF.

This rearrangement joins TRBV20-1 to TRBJ2-7; D is possibly TRBD1 (7 bases). This CDR3 has 13 amino acids. Germline V gives CDR1 DFQATT, CDR2 SNEGSKA (reference sequence). V lost 3 bases and J lost 5, with 14 bases in between. The CDR3 DNA sequence: TGCAGTGCTAGGGAGGGGGCGCGCCACGAGCAGTACTTC. Protein: CSAREGARHEQYF.

The V gene is TRBV5-1, the J gene TRBJ1-2, with D maybe TRBD1 (5 bases). V was shortened by 0 bases and J by 7 bases, with 16 bases between the two germline ends. There are 15 residues in the CDR3. CDR1 is SGHRS, CDR2 YFSETQ, per germline. The CDR3 here is CASSLDLRELGGYTF. The CDR3 DNA reads as TGCGCCAGCAGCTTGGACCTCAGGGAGTTGGGTGGCTACACCTTC.

This chain uses TRBV6-5 with TRBJ2-1; D gene ambiguous. The CDR3 is made up of 11 amino acids. Trimming cost V 7 bases and J 8 bases, with 9 bases left between them. The V gene's germline CDR1 is MNHEY and CDR2 SVGAGI. The CDR3: CASTSSDEQFF. As DNA, the CDR3 is TGTGCCAGCACTTCGAGCGATGAGCAGTTCTTC.